This T cell receptor (beta chain) was obtained from a study of Ad26.COV2.S vaccination and SARS-CoV-2 variants. Treatment indicated: 15 to 20 received Ad26.COV2.S at low or high dose, single or two shots; 5 received placebo; per-sample allocation not given. Each sample was drawn 63 days after the first injection (of vaccine or placebo). The administered vaccine (an Ad26 vector) expressed Wuhan-strain SARS-CoV-2 spike. TCRdb's table, derived via immunoSEQ multiplex PCR, lists solely in-frame clones and lacks some. The sample contains hundreds of thousands of clones, around 89% of which appear only once. This specimen was peripheral blood, taken in a trial of Ad26.COV2.S vaccine versus placebo. This TCR came from a person between 18 and 60 years old who received the Ad26.COV2.S COVID-19 vaccine or a placebo.

The CDR3: CASSKIGSGGQYF. CDR3 bases: TGTGCCAGCAGCAAGATTGGTAGCGGGGGGCAGTACTTC. V gene TRBV25-1 combines with J gene TRBJ2-7; TRBD2 matches at 9 bases. CDR3 length: 13 amino acids. Germline CDR1 reads MGHDK; CDR2 reads SYGVNS. The V and J ends lost 6 bases and 9 bases, in that order; junction bases with no gene match: 9.